This TCR beta chain was sequenced during a study of T cells in Graves' hyperthyroidism and ophthalmopathy. Study as a whole: At initial diagnosis, before any treatment had begun, peripheral blood was obtained.

In this sample, this clonotype turned up a few times. Its target is unknown. The CDR3 sequence is 17 residues long. The germline CDR1 and CDR2 sequences are LGHDT and YNNKEL (reference sequence). V lost 4 bases and J lost 1, with 19 bases in between. Subjects aged 18 to 65 presented with newly diagnosed hyperthyroidism of less than 2 months' duration. Findings and caveats of the study: Blood also held most thyroid clonotypes expanded beyond 0.001. Ophthalmopathy onset followed model prediction by a median approximately seven months.

RNA transcripts served as the template for amplifying TCR beta CDR3 regions. Primed by the HTBI set, a first-round RT-PCR was run on the TCR CDR3. TCRdb ran MiXCR on the multiplex PCR reads and lists one entry per CDR3 protein. The sample includes about 420,000 distinct CDR3 sequences, roughly 14% of them seen just once. The TCR originated in a woman between 18 and 30 years old with Graves' hyperthyroidism. Sequencing was performed on blood. The J gene is TRBJ1-1, the V gene TRBV3-1, with D perhaps matching TRBD1 (5 bases). The CDR3 DNA reads TGTGCCAGCAGCCCTAGTCGCGCTAGACAGACGAACACTGAAGCTTTCTTT. Translating it yields CASSPSRARQTNTEAFF.